Below are 7 T cell receptor beta chains sequenced from a single sample in a study of T cell changes during pregnancy in multiple sclerosis. Measured with immunoSEQ multiplex PCR; TCRdb has only the in-frame clones, and not every one. In the table there are about 87,000 clones, 93% of which are singletons. Material: peripheral blood, obtained in the third trimester of pregnancy. The source is a female donor in good health, enrolled as a control in a pregnancy study.

Here the CDR3 DNA reads TGTGCCAGCACGCCGGGCGGGAGCTCCTACGAGCAGTACTTC. It codes for CASTPGGSSYEQYF. V usage is TRBV4-2 and J usage is TRBJ2-7, with 7 bases aligning to TRBD2. CDR3 length equals 14 residues. Germline V gene data show CDR1 as LGHNA and CDR2 as YNFKEQ. The ends lost 7 bases at V and 0 bases at J; junction bases unmatched: 6.

This clone appeared once. CDR3 protein: CAGGGSYGYTF. The CDR3 DNA follows: TGTGCCGGGGGGGGAAGCTATGGCTACACCTTC. The V call is TRBV7-9, the J call TRBJ1-2, with D possibly TRBD1 on 5 matching bases. Germline values: CDR1 SEHNR, CDR2 FQNEAQ (reference sequence). Trimming cost V 11 bases and J 4 bases, with 11 bases left between them. CDR3 length: 11 residues.

The CDR3 coding sequence is TGTGCCAGCTCCCTGGGGGCAGCTGGGAACGAGCAGTACTTC. The encoded protein is CASSLGAAGNEQYF. V gene TRBV6-5 combines with J gene TRBJ2-7; D may be TRBD1 (6 bases). The germline V and J ends were trimmed by 8 bases and 5 bases, with 19 bases remaining between them. This CDR3 has 14 amino acids. CDR1 is MNHEY and CDR2 is SVGAGI in the germline V gene.

In this sample, this clone turned up a few times. The J gene is TRBJ1-1, the V gene TRBV28, with D unclear. The V and J ends lost 3 bases and 7 bases respectively, with 12 bases between them. The CDR3 totals 13 residues. Germline CDR1 is MDHEN and CDR2 is SYDVKM. CDR3 nucleotides: TGTGCCAGCAGTTTTGAATCTAGGAATGAAGCTTTCTTT. It is translated as CASSFESRNEAFF.

The count of this clone is one. The chain carries TRBV7-2 and TRBJ1-1, with a possible D match to TRBD1 (6 bases). V gave up 5 bases and J gave up 4 bases, with 11 bases separating them. This CDR3 is built from 13 residues. In germline, CDR1 is SGHTA, CDR2 FQGNSA. The CDR3 bases are TGTGCCAGCAGCATTACAGGGAGCACTGAAGCTTTCTTT. It translates to CASSITGSTEAFF. Looking up the rest from reference TRBV7-2 and TRBJ1-1 gives the full variable domain: GAGVSQSPSNKVTEKGKDVELRCDPISGHTALYWYRQSLGQGLEFLIYFQGNSAPDKSGLPSDRFSAERTGGSVSTLTIQRTQQEDSAVYLCASSITGSTEAFFGQGTRLTVV.

In DNA, the CDR3 is TGTGCCAGCCGGGCACTAGAAGGGTTACCAGGGGAGCTGTTTTTT. Translating gives CASRALEGLPGELFF. The V call is TRBV27, the J call TRBJ2-2; D might be TRBD2 (5 bases). CDR1 is MNHEY and CDR2 is SMNVEV in the germline V gene (reference sequence). CDR3 length equals 15 residues. The V end was cut by 8 bases, the J end by 8 bases, with 21 bases between.

This clone is a singleton in its sample. This chain uses TRBV5-4 with TRBJ1-2, with a weak D call TRBD1 (6 bases). The V gene lost 1 base and the J gene lost 4 bases, with 17 bases spanning the gap. The CDR3 length is 16 residues. Germline V gives CDR1 SGHNT, CDR2 YYREEE (reference sequence). CDR3 DNA: TGTGCCAGCAGCTTGTCGGGGGGCGCCTCCTCCTATGGCTACACCTTC. As protein: CASSLSGGASSYGYTF. The complete variable domain, with remaining parts taken from reference TRBV5-4 and TRBJ1-2, reads ETGVTQSPTHLIKTRGQQVTLRCSSQSGHNTVSWYQQALGQGPQFIFQYYREEENGRGNFPPRFSGLQFPNYSSELNVNALELDDSALYLCASSLSGGASSYGYTFGSGTRLTVV.